The 13 T cell receptor beta chains listed next were all sequenced from one sample in a study of cytomegalovirus exposure and HLA in healthy donors. TCRdb's table, derived via immunoSEQ multiplex PCR, lists solely in-frame clones and lacks some. The sample holds roughly 200,000 clones, approximately 89% seen once. The specimen was PBMCs. The origin of the receptors is a young man in good health and CMV-seropositive.

The rearrangement uses TRBV15 and TRBJ2-5; no reliable D call. This CDR3 has 14 residues. The V gene lost 1 base and the J gene lost 5 bases, with 11 bases spanning the gap. The germline V gene has CDR1 LNHNV and CDR2 YYDKDF (reference sequence). CDR3 sequence reads: CATSRGRLGETQYF. The DNA of the CDR3 is TGTGCCACCAGCAGAGGCAGGCTCGGGGAGACCCAGTACTTC.

This clone showed up just once. The chain employs TRBV12-5 and TRBJ1-1; a weak D match, TRBD1 (6 bases). The ends were cut back, 2 bases at V and 4 bases at J, with 11 bases in the middle. CDR3 length: 14 residues. Germline values: CDR1 LGHNT, CDR2 FRNRAP. This chain's CDR3 is CASGLTPDSTEAFF. The CDR3 DNA reads as TGTGCTAGTGGTTTGACCCCGGACAGCACTGAAGCTTTCTTT.

V usage is TRBV2 and J usage is TRBJ1-2; D call uncertain. The V gene lost 5 bases and the J gene lost 5 bases, with 18 bases spanning the gap. Germline lookup yields CDR1 SNHLY and CDR2 FYNNEI. The CDR3 has 15 amino acids. The CDR3 is CASSQSERADYGYTF. CDR3 in DNA: TGTGCCAGCAGTCAAAGCGAGCGGGCAGATTATGGCTACACCTTC.

The rearrangement links TRBV6-1 to TRBJ1-2; D may be TRBD1 (6 bases). Per germline, CDR1 MNHNS and CDR2 SASEGT. V shed 1 base and J shed 4 bases, with 10 bases lying between them. The CDR3 loop spans 14 amino acids. The CDR3 is CASSEGTEVYGYTF. For the CDR3, the DNA is TGTGCCAGCAGTGAAGGGACAGAAGTCTATGGCTACACCTTC.

This clone was seen once. The chain combines TRBV18 with TRBJ1-2; weak D call: TRBD1 (5 bases). The CDR3 has 15 residues. In germline, CDR1 is KGHSH, CDR2 LQKENI. Trimming shortened V by 3 bases and J by 0 bases, and 11 bases separated the two germline ends. CDR3 sequence: CASSPNGAANYGYTF. In DNA form, the CDR3 reads TGTGCCAGCTCACCCAACGGGGCTGCTAACTATGGCTACACCTTC. Drawing the rest from reference TRBV18 and TRBJ1-2, the complete variable domain is NAGVMQNPRHLVRRRGQEARLRCSPMKGHSHVYWYRQLPEEGLKFMVYLQKENIIDESGMPKERFSAEFPKEGPSILRIQQVVRGDSAAYFCASSPNGAANYGYTFGSGTRLTVV.

The genes are TRBV6-6 and TRBJ1-5; D unresolved. Between the trimmed V and J ends, which lost 4 bases and 3 bases, there was a span of 10 bases. This CDR3 has 14 residues. CDR1 is MNHNY and CDR2 is SVGAGI in the germline V gene (reference sequence). The CDR3 loop reads CASSSTSLNQPQHF. The CDR3 DNA follows: TGTGCCAGCAGTTCGACCTCCCTCAATCAGCCCCAGCATTTT.

The chain is built from TRBV19 and TRBJ1-2; 9 bases are shared with TRBD1. The CDR3 runs to 16 residues. Germline V gene lookup returns CDR1 LNHDA and CDR2 SQIVND (reference sequence). J was trimmed by 4 bases and V by 6 bases; bases with no gene match: 12. DNA for the CDR3: TGTGCCAGTAGGGAGAGCGGGACAGGGTTGTCCTATGGCTACACCTTC. This gives the protein CASRESGTGLSYGYTF.

V is TRBV6-5 and J is TRBJ2-7; weak D call: TRBD1 (6 bases). The CDR3 loop spans 14 amino acids. The V end was cut by 8 bases, the J end by 0 bases, with 14 bases between. CDR1 and CDR2 from the germline V gene are MNHEY and SVGAGI. Written as DNA, the CDR3 is TGTGCCAGCTCATACAGGGTGAGCTCCTACGAGCAGTACTTC. Translation gives CASSYRVSSYEQYF.

There are a few counts of this clone. V usage is TRBV10-3 and J usage is TRBJ2-5; D call uncertain. The germline gives CDR1 ENHRY, CDR2 SYGVKD. This CDR3 comprises 13 residues. The V end was cut by 2 bases, the J end by 0 bases, with 4 bases between. The CDR3 protein is CAISEDNQETQYF. The CDR3, as DNA: TGTGCCATCAGTGAGGACAACCAAGAGACCCAGTACTTC.

The sample holds many counts of this clone. The V and J genes are TRBV7-9 and TRBJ1-6; D may be TRBD1 (6 bases). V lost 3 bases and J 9 bases, leaving 9 bases between the germline ends. The CDR3 consists of 13 residues. Germline V gives CDR1 SEHNR, CDR2 FQNEAQ (reference sequence). CDR3 amino acids: CASSLGGSSPLHF. For the CDR3, the DNA is TGTGCCAGCAGCTTGGGGGGCAGTTCACCCCTCCACTTT.

The chain combines TRBV5-1 with TRBJ1-2, with TRBD1 matching over 12 bases. The CDR3 sequence is 17 residues long. Germline CDR1 and CDR2: SGHRS and YFSETQ. V shed 0 bases and J 6 bases; nucleotides not matched to a gene: 9. CDR3 protein: CASSLASTGQGADGYTF. CDR3 DNA: TGCGCCAGCAGCTTGGCCAGTACGGGACAGGGGGCCGATGGCTACACCTTC.

The V gene is TRBV7-3, the J gene TRBJ1-5; D remains unclear. The germline V and J ends were trimmed by 5 bases and 5 bases, with 16 bases remaining between them. This CDR3 has 15 amino acids. Germline V lookup: CDR1 SGHTA, CDR2 FQGTGA. The CDR3, as DNA: TGTGCCAGCAGCCCCGGTCCTCACCCAGATCAGCCCCAGCATTTT. It codes for CASSPGPHPDQPQHF.

This sequence joins TRBV18 and TRBJ2-1, with D tentatively TRBD2 (5 bases). Germline V gives CDR1 KGHSH, CDR2 LQKENI. V was trimmed by 5 bases and J by 4 bases, leaving 15 bases between them. This CDR3 spans 15 amino acids. The CDR3 loop is CASSSVATTYNEQFF. CDR3 DNA sequence: TGTGCCAGCTCATCTGTAGCGACTACTTACAATGAGCAGTTCTTC. Looking up the rest from reference TRBV18 and TRBJ2-1 gives the full variable domain: NAGVMQNPRHLVRRRGQEARLRCSPMKGHSHVYWYRQLPEEGLKFMVYLQKENIIDESGMPKERFSAEFPKEGPSILRIQQVVRGDSAAYFCASSSVATTYNEQFFGPGTRLTVL.